This entry concerns a single T cell receptor beta chain. Clinical histories supplied by participants themselves formed the basis of cohort assignment. Recovered status in Cohort 3 required two negative PCRs, clearance, or symptom resolution. The data were obtained in a study of blood T cell repertoires in COVID-19. Looking at the study overall: PBMCs, B-cell-depleted T cells, or T cells provided the cDNA or gDNA that made up the material.

CDR1 is SGDLS and CDR2 is YYNGEE in the germline V gene. The CDR3 spans 15 residues. The V and J ends lost 3 bases and 2 bases, in that order; junction bases with no gene match: 7. Only in-frame clones appear in the TCRdb table, and some are missing; sequencing was by immunoSEQ multiplex PCR. Seen here are about 350,000 clones, more than 75% observed once, and the top ten hold more than 1%. The source material was PBMCs or T cells enriched from blood (not recorded which). The V gene is TRBV9, the J gene TRBJ2-5; 7 bases are shared with TRBD2. The receptor was derived from a woman between 25 and 40 years old who had recovered from COVID-19. The CDR3 nucleotides read TGTGCCAGCAGCGCCGGCGGGGGTGGGCAAGAGACCCAGTACTTC. Its protein is CASSAGGGGQETQYF.